This T cell receptor (beta chain) was observed in a study of chemoradiotherapy in HPV16-positive cancers. For the study at large: Two HPV16-positive patients' cells yielded candidate HPV-specific clones and common motifs.

The CDR3 loop spans 14 amino acids. Germline V CDR1 and CDR2: SNHLY, FYNNEI. Trimming shortened V by 8 bases and J by 5 bases, and 15 bases separated the two germline ends. Note on this clone: Its target is not known.

Sequencing was performed with immunoSEQ multiplex PCR; in TCRdb, only in-frame clones are kept and a portion is missing. The sample lists 15,000 to 20,000 clones; over 70% were seen once. Regarding the study as a whole: Candidate HPV-specific clones and E7-related TCR motifs grew in tumor during treatment. For HPV16-positive patients, expanding HPV-responsive T cells associated with longer recurrence-free survival.

The clonotype was recovered from a human donor with HPV-associated anogenital cancer. This sequence joins TRBV2 and TRBJ1-4, with a weak D call TRBD1 (5 bases). The specimen was taken from a patient who underwent chemoradiotherapy. The CDR3 loop is CASAVGLQNEKLFF. CDR3 DNA: TGTGCCAGCGCCGTGGGACTTCAGAATGAAAAACTGTTTTTT.